The following is a TCR beta chain sequence with its context. Germline lookup yields CDR1 SGDLS and CDR2 YYNGEE. V was pared by 6 bases and J by 2 bases, with 7 bases of the junction left unmatched. This CDR3 has 14 amino acids. The data were obtained in a study of blood T cell repertoires in COVID-19. Seattle's cohort entered during active infection and was followed longitudinally. In the original workflow: Reference gene primers were amplified, and this amplification served to estimate nucleated cell counts. TCRdb keeps only in-frame clones here, not all; method: immunoSEQ multiplex PCR. That table is the source of V, J and clone size, and D and trimming were worked out from the DNA. The sample lists more than 300,000 clones; nearly 90% were seen once.

The material sequenced was peripheral blood. This receptor was obtained from a woman between 40 and 55 years old with COVID-19, enrolled during active disease. The rearrangement links TRBV9 to TRBJ1-2; 7 nucleotides line up with TRBD1. The CDR3 region has the DNA TGTGCCAGCACCGAGGGACAGCAAAACTATGGCTACACCTTC. Translating gives CASTEGQQNYGYTF.